The entry below describes one T cell receptor beta chain. Its cognate antigen is unknown. This record comes from a study of CD8+CD57+ T cells in acquired aplastic anemia. Study at large: DNA recovered from sorted CD4+ and CD8+ cells had a mean of approximately 3.4 ug. Study-level points and caveats: Patients and controls shared twenty-nine CD8+ CDR3 sequences. For CD8+ Simpson's diversity, patients and controls showed no significant difference.

V shed 5 bases and J shed 1 base, with 14 bases lying between them. CDR1 and CDR2 from the germline V gene are LNHDA and SQIVND (reference sequence). The CDR3 has 15 amino acids. Individuals selected for sequencing had exhibited CD8+CD57+ cell expansion on flow cytometry. The template used for profiling TCR beta VDJ and CDR3 was genomic DNA. TCRdb re-called the reads with MiXCR, one entry per CDR3 protein. The sample includes around 200,000 distinct CDR3 sequences, around 50% of them seen just once. The sample taken for sequencing was sorted CD4+, CD8+, or CD8+CD57+ T cells (not recorded which) from PBMCs. This chain uses TRBV19 with TRBJ1-1, with D unresolved. The receptor comes from a human donor with aplastic anemia. This CDR3 reads CASSVTGLPNTEAFF. DNA for the CDR3: TGTGCCAGTAGTGTTACCGGGTTACCGAACACTGAAGCTTTCTTT.